These 21 T cell receptor beta chains were sequenced from one sample in a study of blood T cells in healthy people across ages. A J-beta primer mix and a sample-barcoded 5' primer were used in a second PCR of roughly 6 to 12 cycles. MiXCR was run by TCRdb on the 5' RACE reads, yielding one entry per CDR3 protein. The sample comprises approximately 800,000 distinct CDR3 sequences, 58% of which are singletons, and over 20% rests with the top ten. Source material: blood. The receptors derive from a man between 25 and 39 years old in good health.

The chain carries TRBV7-8 and TRBJ2-3; 10 nucleotides align to TRBD2. CDR1 SGHVS and CDR2 FQNEAQ come from the germline V gene. The CDR3 spans 18 residues. J lost 2 bases, V lost 2 bases, and 10 bases had no gene match. The CDR3 DNA reads TGTGCCAGCAGCTTAAAAGCGGGGGGGAGAAACCCCACAGATACGCAGTATTTT. It codes for CASSLKAGGRNPTDTQYF. Full variable domain (outside the CDR3, taken from reference TRBV7-8 and TRBJ2-3): GAGVSQSPRYKVAKRGQDVALRCDPISGHVSLFWYQQALGQGPEFLTYFQNEAQLDKSGLPSDRFFAERPEGSVSTLKIQRTQQEDSAVYLCASSLKAGGRNPTDTQYFGPGTRLTVL.

This clonotype showed up just a few times. This sequence joins TRBV29-1 and TRBJ2-7; no clear D gene. V dropped 5 bases and J dropped 3 bases, with 5 bases sitting between them. The length of the CDR3 is 10 residues. Looked up from germline, CDR1 is SQVTM and CDR2 is ANQGSEA. The CDR3 is CSVKNYEQYF. CDR3 bases: TGCAGCGTTAAAAACTACGAGCAGTACTTC.

This chain links TRBV24-1 with TRBJ1-5, with TRBD1 matching over 7 bases. Germline CDR1 is KGHDR and CDR2 is SFDVKD. The CDR3 totals 13 residues. Trimming removed 11 bases from V and 1 base from J; junction bases left unmatched: 4. The CDR3 nucleotides are TGTGCCAGGGGGACAGCGAGCAATCAGCCCCAGCATTTT. Its translation: CARGTASNQPQHF.

The chain links TRBV4-1 to TRBJ1-2; no clear D gene. The germline V gene encodes CDR1 MGHRA and CDR2 YSYEKL. CDR3 length: 15 amino acids. With 0 bases removed from V and 7 bases from J, the gap between germline ends came to 15 bases. CDR3 protein: CASSQDLGSPSGYTF. CDR3 bases: TGCGCCAGCAGCCAAGATCTTGGCAGCCCGAGTGGCTACACCTTC.

This sequence joins TRBV27 and TRBJ2-7; D remains ambiguous. The CDR3 runs to 15 residues. CDR1 is MNHEY, CDR2 SMNVEV, per germline (reference sequence). Between the trimmed V and J ends, which lost 1 base and 7 bases, there was a span of 17 bases. The CDR3 reads CASSLWSSRHNEQYF. CDR3 bases: TGTGCCAGCAGTTTATGGTCGTCGCGCCACAATGAGCAGTACTTC.

Regarding this clonotype: This clone may be a read error of a much larger clone one base away. The chain has TRBV4-3 and TRBJ2-7, with a possible D match to TRBD1 (6 bases). Germline V gene data show CDR1 as LGHNA and CDR2 as YSLEER. With 5 bases removed from V and 0 bases from J, the gap between germline ends came to 14 bases. There are 15 residues in the CDR3. CDR3 residues: CASSYRQESSYEQYF. CDR3 sequence (DNA): TGCGCCAGCAGCTACCGACAGGAGTCCTCCTACGAGCAGTACTTC.

The CDR3, as DNA: TGTGCCAGCAGTGCCCGGACAGCCGCTCCCAAAGAGACCCAGTACTTC. This sequence encodes CASSARTAAPKETQYF. This chain uses TRBV25-1 with TRBJ2-5, with D maybe TRBD1 (6 bases). The ends were cut back, 4 bases at V and 3 bases at J, with 18 bases in the middle. The CDR3 spans 16 residues. From germline, CDR1 is MGHDK and CDR2 SYGVNS.

This clonotype is a singleton in its sample. V gene TRBV20-1 combines with J gene TRBJ2-3, with 8 bases that match TRBD1. The germline CDR1 and CDR2 sequences are DFQATT and SNEGSKA (reference sequence). V shed 3 bases, J shed 3 bases, and the junction held 8 bases outside the gene matches. This CDR3 is built from 15 residues. Here the CDR3 DNA reads TGCAGTGCTAGGGCAAACAGGGGGAGGACAGATACGCAGTATTTT. Translating gives CSARANRGRTDTQYF.

This clonotype was counted between two and nine times. V and J are TRBV7-9 and TRBJ2-7; D possibly matches TRBD1 or TRBD2 (5 bases each). CDR1 and CDR2 from the germline V gene are SEHNR and FQNEAQ (reference sequence). Trimming stripped 9 bases from V and 3 bases from J, with 15 bases between. The CDR3 is made up of 13 amino acids. CDR3 DNA: TGTGCCAGTCATAGCGTAGACAGCTACGAGCAGTACTTC. This codes for CASHSVDSYEQYF.

The chain recombines TRBV28 with TRBJ2-2; D call uncertain. CDR3 size: 13 residues. Germline lookup yields CDR1 MDHEN and CDR2 SYDVKM. Trimming left V 7 bases short and J 5 bases short, with 11 bases between. The CDR3 DNA reads TGTGCCAGCACTCTAAGTGCTACCGGGGAGCTGTTTTTT. Translation: CASTLSATGELFF.

This clonotype was observed a single time. The junction departs from germline at one end; a sequencing error may be responsible. The V and J genes are TRBV2 and TRBJ2-1, with 13 bases aligning to TRBD2. The CDR3 length is 17 residues. The germline V gene has CDR1 SNHLY and CDR2 FYNNEI. CDR3 nucleotides: TGTGCCAGCAGTGATGGGACTAGCGGGGCCTCCTACAATGAGCTGTTCTTC. The encoded protein is CASSDGTSGASYNELFF.

In DNA form, the CDR3 reads TGCGCCAGCAGGTTCCGGGAGGAGCGACGAGAGACCCAGTACTTC. Its protein is CASRFREERRETQYF. The chain is built from TRBV5-1 and TRBJ2-5; TRBD2 matches at 7 bases. This CDR3 comprises 15 residues. Trimming at V came to 5 bases and at J to 4 bases, leaving 11 bases not matched to a gene. The germline V gene encodes CDR1 SGHRS and CDR2 YFSETQ.

This clonotype was counted between two and nine times. The chain joins TRBV7-2 to TRBJ2-4, with TRBD2 matching over 7 bases. Germline CDR1 SGHTA, CDR2 FQGNSA. The CDR3 contains 16 residues. V was pared by 1 base and J by 7 bases, with 10 bases of the junction left unmatched. CDR3 amino acids: CASSLGSGTGRNIQYF. CDR3 nucleotide sequence: TGTGCCAGCAGCTTAGGGTCAGGGACCGGGAGGAACATTCAGTACTTC.

This clonotype was detected a few times. The chain uses TRBV7-6 and TRBJ2-7; 9 bases are shared with TRBD2. The CDR3 spans 14 residues. Trimming at V came to 5 bases and at J to 3 bases, leaving 5 bases not matched to a gene. Germline-derived CDR1 and CDR2 are SGHVS and FNYEAQ. This CDR3 is CASSLQTSGYEQYF. Written as DNA, the CDR3 is TGTGCCAGCAGCCTCCAGACTAGCGGCTACGAGCAGTACTTC.

This clonotype was counted once. V and J are TRBV20-1 and TRBJ1-4; no firm D call. This CDR3 comprises 12 residues. CDR1 DFQATT and CDR2 SNEGSKA come from the germline V gene (reference sequence). The CDR3 region is CSRTSSPEKLFF. The DNA for the CDR3 is TGCAGCCGCACCTCCTCTCCTGAAAAACTGTTTTTT.

This clonotype was seen ten or more times. The chain links TRBV7-9 to TRBJ1-2; no reliable D call. The V gene lost 5 bases and the J gene lost 4 bases, with 20 bases spanning the gap. Germline values: CDR1 SEHNR, CDR2 FQNEAQ (reference sequence). This CDR3 is built from 16 residues. The CDR3 region is CASSPSSGEESYGYTF. As DNA, the CDR3 is TGTGCCAGCAGCCCATCGTCAGGCGAGGAGAGCTATGGCTACACCTTC.

V usage is TRBV27 and J usage is TRBJ1-1, with 8 positions matching TRBD1. This CDR3 is built from 18 residues. The J segment lost 0 bases and the V segment lost 5 bases, leaving 14 bases of the junction unmatched. Germline assignment: CDR1 MNHEY and CDR2 SMNVEV (reference sequence). The CDR3 coding sequence is TGTGCCAGCAGTACGTCCCACAGGGGGGGAAGACTGAACACTGAAGCTTTCTTT. It specifies CASSTSHRGGRLNTEAFF.

The genes are TRBV10-3 and TRBJ1-1; tentative D call: TRBD1 (6 bases). Trimming removed 6 bases at V and 0 bases at J, with 14 bases between. CDR1 is ENHRY, CDR2 SYGVKD, per germline. The CDR3 consists of 15 residues. CDR3 in DNA: TGTGCCATCAGCCTGGGACACTCCATGAACACTGAAGCTTTCTTT. Its protein product is CAISLGHSMNTEAFF.

The J gene is TRBJ2-4, the V gene TRBV7-2; 8 nucleotides align to TRBD2. The J call may be in error: the DNA end matches TRBJ2-5 better. Germline V lookup: CDR1 SGHTA, CDR2 FQGNSA. The CDR3 has 14 residues. This CDR3 is CASSFGGVQETQYF. CDR3 in DNA: TGTGCCAGCAGCTTCGGGGGGGTCCAAGAGACCCAGTACTTC.

This clonotype was recorded only once. V and J are TRBV29-1 and TRBJ1-1, with D possibly being TRBD1 (6 bases). V lost 7 bases to trimming and J lost 5 bases, with 11 bases between them. The germline V gene has CDR1 SQVTM and CDR2 ANQGSEA. This CDR3 is built from 11 residues. The CDR3 nucleotides are TGCAGCGGTCAGGGGAGTACTGAAGCTTTCTTT. Its translation is CSGQGSTEAFF.

V and J are TRBV12-3 or TRBV12-4 and TRBJ2-7; D is perhaps TRBD2 (5 bases). This CDR3 has 14 residues. V was shortened by 8 bases and J by 2 bases, with 16 bases between the two germline ends. The CDR3 spells CASGRSGNTYEQYF. DNA for the CDR3: TGTGCCAGCGGTCGGTCCGGGAACACCTACGAGCAGTACTTC.